This T cell receptor (beta chain) emerged from a study of T cells in Graves' hyperthyroidism and ophthalmopathy. This CDR3 has 17 residues. J was trimmed by 12 bases and V by 3 bases; bases with no gene match: 18. Germline CDR1 reads KGHSH; CDR2 reads LQKENI. What was amplified from RNA transcripts were TCR beta CDR3 regions. HTBI primers were the set used in a first-round RT-PCR of the TCR CDR3. MiXCR, run by TCRdb on the multiplex PCR reads, gives a single entry per CDR3 protein. The sample contains 400,000 to 450,000 distinct CDR3 sequences, about 14% of which appear only once. This rearrangement joins TRBV18 to TRBJ2-1; 9 bases map to TRBD1. The source of this sequence is a man younger than 35 with Graves' ophthalmopathy. Material for sequencing was blood. As DNA, the CDR3 is TGTGCCAGCTCACCTAGGGGGACAGGGTCCGGGTTAACCCTGCAGTTCTTC. Protein sequence: CASSPRGTGSGLTLQFF. Together with reference TRBV18 and TRBJ2-1, the CDR3 gives the full variable domain: NAGVMQNPRHLVRRRGQEARLRCSPMKGHSHVYWYRQLPEEGLKFMVYLQKENIIDESGMPKERFSAEFPKEGPSILRIQQVVRGDSAAYFCASSPRGTGSGLTLQFFGPGTRLTVL.